Listed below are T cell receptor beta chains from one sample, sequenced in a study of early T cells in non-severe SARS-CoV-2 infection. MiXCR, run by TCRdb on the 5' RACE reads, gives a single entry per CDR3 protein. This sample has about 37,000 distinct CDR3 sequences, with 5% to 6.5% found just once. Specimen: whole blood. The receptors stem from an adult who was a healthcare worker with PCR-confirmed SARS-CoV-2 infection or an uninfected control (not recorded which). Both conserved end residues are part of each CDR3. Each record gives: V gene, J gene, CDR3 protein.

v_gene: TRBV5-1; j_gene: TRBJ2-1; CDR3aa: CASSPSSGGTAYNEQFF
v_gene: TRBV29-1; j_gene: TRBJ2-3; CDR3aa: CSALPPDRLSTDTQYF
v_gene: TRBV19; j_gene: TRBJ2-5; CDR3aa: CASSIEASGKETQYF
v_gene: TRBV7-3; j_gene: TRBJ2-1; CDR3aa: CASSSNAPGRGGNNEQFF
v_gene: TRBV5-1; j_gene: TRBJ1-2; CDR3aa: CASSPGQLIDGYTF
v_gene: TRBV6-1; j_gene: TRBJ2-3; CDR3aa: CASSEAIYTQYF
v_gene: TRBV11-2; j_gene: TRBJ2-1; CDR3aa: CASSLGTSGDEQFF
v_gene: TRBV7-2; j_gene: TRBJ2-5; CDR3aa: CASSSGETQYF
v_gene: TRBV5-1; j_gene: TRBJ2-5; CDR3aa: CASSPGATGSEETQYF
v_gene: TRBV30; j_gene: TRBJ2-7; CDR3aa: CAWSLPGTVSYEQYF
v_gene: TRBV11-2; j_gene: TRBJ2-5; CDR3aa: CASSSDTTLETQYF
v_gene: TRBV4-3; j_gene: TRBJ2-5; CDR3aa: CASSQDGRAAETQYF
v_gene: TRBV6-5; j_gene: TRBJ2-1; CDR3aa: CASKESRSSYNEQFF
v_gene: TRBV11-2; j_gene: TRBJ2-3; CDR3aa: CASSPLTGGTYTDTQYF
v_gene: TRBV28; j_gene: TRBJ1-2; CDR3aa: CASGSYGYTF
v_gene: TRBV20-1; j_gene: TRBJ2-2; CDR3aa: CSAPSRPAGELFF
v_gene: TRBV27; j_gene: TRBJ1-5; CDR3aa: CASSSQYRVGNQPQHF
v_gene: TRBV12-3/TRBV12-4; j_gene: TRBJ2-7; CDR3aa: CASSPRQGRGEQYF
v_gene: TRBV6-5; j_gene: TRBJ1-4; CDR3aa: CASSYRGGEKLFF
v_gene: TRBV10-3; j_gene: TRBJ2-5; CDR3aa: CAISPGQGLGQETQYF
v_gene: TRBV7-3; j_gene: TRBJ2-1; CDR3aa: CASSLNSGRYNEQFF
v_gene: TRBV30; j_gene: TRBJ2-1; CDR3aa: CAWSGEYNEQFF
v_gene: TRBV20-1; j_gene: TRBJ2-7; CDR3aa: CSARDPTSGNEQYF
v_gene: TRBV6-1; j_gene: TRBJ1-1; CDR3aa: CASWTGRNTEAFF
v_gene: TRBV24-1; j_gene: TRBJ2-2; CDR3aa: CATSDTRSNTGELFF
v_gene: TRBV11-3; j_gene: TRBJ2-3; CDR3aa: CASSPGSFDTDTQYF
v_gene: TRBV20-1; j_gene: TRBJ2-7; CDR3aa: CSARVPGPKEQYF
v_gene: TRBV29-1; j_gene: TRBJ2-1; CDR3aa: CSVEVLAGNEQFF
v_gene: TRBV5-1; j_gene: TRBJ1-1; CDR3aa: CASSAGLVGTEAFF
v_gene: TRBV11-2; j_gene: TRBJ2-7; CDR3aa: CASSLVLYEQYF
v_gene: TRBV28; j_gene: TRBJ2-7; CDR3aa: CASSYPGTSGQFPPNEQYF
v_gene: TRBV13; j_gene: TRBJ2-5; CDR3aa: CASSFSGIETQYF
v_gene: TRBV9; j_gene: TRBJ2-3; CDR3aa: CASSVRGPSTDTQYF
v_gene: TRBV5-1; j_gene: TRBJ2-4; CDR3aa: CASSPGQENIQYF
v_gene: TRBV20-1; j_gene: TRBJ2-1; CDR3aa: CSVGQGLVISYNEQFF
v_gene: TRBV5-1; j_gene: TRBJ2-7; CDR3aa: CASSTDPGLAATYEQYF
v_gene: TRBV9; j_gene: TRBJ2-1; CDR3aa: CASSVAGPPGGRGEQFF
v_gene: TRBV2; j_gene: TRBJ2-1; CDR3aa: CASKFVLAGGHEQFF
v_gene: TRBV7-8; j_gene: TRBJ2-3; CDR3aa: CASSSTTDTQYF
v_gene: TRBV19; j_gene: TRBJ1-5; CDR3aa: CASSIDQLRGLQPQHF
v_gene: TRBV27; j_gene: TRBJ2-7; CDR3aa: CASRASGMSFYEQYF
v_gene: TRBV12-3/TRBV12-4; j_gene: TRBJ2-5; CDR3aa: CASTISGPETQYF